This T cell receptor (beta chain) was recovered during a study of shared clonotypes between healthy human individuals. With 0 bases removed from V and 0 bases from J, the gap between germline ends came to 13 bases. This CDR3 has 17 residues. Germline loops: CDR1 MDHEN, CDR2 SYDVKM. Generated by immunoSEQ multiplex PCR, the TCRdb table keeps only in-frame clones and is missing some. This table has over 2 million clones, roughly 92% appearing once. The rearrangement links TRBV28 to TRBJ2-3; D is undetermined. Specimen: naive CD4+ T cells from PBMCs. The subset was: CD45RA+ positively selected. This TCR was recovered from a man younger than 35 in good health. Some clones in this sample may be carry-over from other donors' samples. The CDR3 sequence is CASSLWRLGLSTDTQYF. In nucleotides, the CDR3 is TGTGCCAGCAGTTTATGGAGACTGGGCCTGAGCACAGATACGCAGTATTTT.